The clone carrying this T cell receptor (beta chain) has a count of ten or more. Its antigen is still unknown. Germline loops: CDR1 DFQATT, CDR2 SNEGSKA (reference sequence). Germline trimming cut 1 base from V and 5 bases from J; bases unmatched to any gene: 6. The CDR3 extends over 14 amino acids. Amplification yielded TCR beta CDR3 regions, with RNA transcripts as the source. Using the HTBI primer set, a first-round RT-PCR was run on the TCR CDR3. MiXCR, run by TCRdb on the multiplex PCR reads, gives a single entry per CDR3 protein. The sample lists about 640,000 distinct CDR3 sequences; about 14% were seen once. This sample was taken from a study of T cells in Graves' hyperthyroidism and ophthalmopathy. Those patients with uncontrolled infection, other autoimmune disease, pregnancy or lactation were excluded. Findings of the study overall: Most expanded thyroid clonotypes above 0.001 also appeared in blood.

The chain couples TRBV20-1 to TRBJ2-7, with TRBD2 matching 9 bases. The TCR originated in a woman between 50 and 59 years old with Graves' ophthalmopathy. Sequences were obtained from blood. The DNA of the CDR3 is TGCAGTGCTAGAGTGGCGGGAGGGGCGGACGAGCAGTACTTC. Residues: CSARVAGGADEQYF.